This T cell receptor (beta chain) was profiled in a study of T cells in Graves' hyperthyroidism and ophthalmopathy. This clonotype appeared many times. Its antigen remains unidentified. From germline, CDR1 is SGHAT and CDR2 FQNNGV. The CDR3 covers 15 residues. V lost 5 bases to trimming and J lost 10 bases, with 23 bases between them. Findings of the study overall: In the blood, most expanded thyroid clonotypes above 0.001 appeared as well.

Uncontrolled infection, other autoimmune disease, pregnancy or lactation led to exclusion. PBMCs were collected from a roughly 9.7 ml volume of fresh peripheral blood. Amplified regions were TCR beta CDR3 sequences from RNA transcripts. HTBI primers were the set used in a first-round RT-PCR of the TCR CDR3. TCRdb recomputed calls from the multiplex PCR reads with MiXCR, one row per CDR3 protein. Of more than 600,000 distinct CDR3 sequences listed, about 15% were seen once; the top ten hold approximately 8.4%. The sequenced sample was blood. This TCR was recovered from a man aged 18 to 30 with Graves' hyperthyroidism. The chain employs TRBV11-2 and TRBJ2-5, with a weak D call TRBD1 (6 bases). CDR3 bases: TGTGCCAGCAGCATTCAACAGGGCTCCCGGTCTAGCCAGTACTTC. It translates to CASSIQQGSRSSQYF.